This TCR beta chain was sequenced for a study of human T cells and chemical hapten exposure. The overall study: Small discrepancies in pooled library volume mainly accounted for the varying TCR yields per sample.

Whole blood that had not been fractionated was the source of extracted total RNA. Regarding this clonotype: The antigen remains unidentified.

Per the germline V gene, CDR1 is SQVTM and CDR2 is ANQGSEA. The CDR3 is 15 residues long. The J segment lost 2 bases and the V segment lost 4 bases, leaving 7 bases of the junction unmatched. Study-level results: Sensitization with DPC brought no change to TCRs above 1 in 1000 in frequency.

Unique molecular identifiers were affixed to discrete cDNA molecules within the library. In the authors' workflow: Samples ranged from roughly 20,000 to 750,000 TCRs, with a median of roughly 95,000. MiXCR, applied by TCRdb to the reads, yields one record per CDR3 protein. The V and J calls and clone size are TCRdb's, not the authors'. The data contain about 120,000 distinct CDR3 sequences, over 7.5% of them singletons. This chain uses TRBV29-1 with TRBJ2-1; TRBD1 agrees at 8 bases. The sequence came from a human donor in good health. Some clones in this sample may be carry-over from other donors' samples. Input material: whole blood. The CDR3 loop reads CSVVGQGLTYNEQFF. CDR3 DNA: TGCAGCGTTGTTGGACAGGGCCTGACCTACAATGAGCAGTTCTTC.